This T cell receptor (beta chain) originates from a study of OX40 agonist ivuxolimab in advanced cancers. Overall study results and limits: Expanded clones tended on average to be more numerous among CD8+ T cells than CD4+. Blood T cells, both CD4+ and CD8+, expanded clonally by week 6 at 0.1 to 3.0 mg/kg.

CDR1 and CDR2 (germline): SEHNR, FQNEAQ (reference sequence). There are 17 residues in the CDR3. The ends were cut back, 5 bases at V and 6 bases at J, with 23 bases in the middle. Blood got drawn at baseline, again on cycle 4 day 1, and then on cycle 7 day 1. Sequencing used immunoSEQ multiplex PCR; TCRdb keeps in-frame clones, though not all of them. The table includes fewer than 70,000 clones, around 84% detected once. On this clone: No antigen is known for it.

V gene TRBV7-9 combines with J gene TRBJ2-1; D may be TRBD2 (9 bases). The sequences come from CD4+ or CD8+ T cells sorted from blood, collected in a trial of the OX40 agonist ivuxolimab. The receptor was derived from an adult with an advanced solid tumor such as melanoma, head and neck, liver or kidney cancer. The DNA of the CDR3 is TGTGCCAGCAGCCGCGACAGGGGAGCTAGCGGGGTCAATGAGCAGTTCTTC. As protein: CASSRDRGASGVNEQFF.